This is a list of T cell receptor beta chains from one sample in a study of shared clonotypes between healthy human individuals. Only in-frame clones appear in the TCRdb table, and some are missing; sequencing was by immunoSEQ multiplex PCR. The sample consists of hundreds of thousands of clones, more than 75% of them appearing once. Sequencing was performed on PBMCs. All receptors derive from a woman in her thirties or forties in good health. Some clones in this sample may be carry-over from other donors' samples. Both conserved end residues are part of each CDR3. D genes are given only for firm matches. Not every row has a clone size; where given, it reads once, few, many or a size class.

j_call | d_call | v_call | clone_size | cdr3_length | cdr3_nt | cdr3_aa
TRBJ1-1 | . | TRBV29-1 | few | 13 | TGCAGCGTTGGACGCGGGGACGGCACTGAAGCTTTCTTT | CSVGRGDGTEAFF
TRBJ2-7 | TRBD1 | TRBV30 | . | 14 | TGTGCCTGGAAATTACCGGGACAGGGTCTCGAGCAGTACTTC | CAWKLPGQGLEQYF
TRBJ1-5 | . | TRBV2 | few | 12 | TGTGCCAGCAAGGGGAGGGATCAGCCCCAGCATTTT | CASKGRDQPQHF
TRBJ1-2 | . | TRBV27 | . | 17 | TGTGCCAGCAGCAAGTCCCAGGACGGGTTGAAGAATTATGGCTACACCTTC | CASSKSQDGLKNYGYTF
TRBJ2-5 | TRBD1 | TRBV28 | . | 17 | TGTGCCAGCAGTGGCCTAACCGGGACAGGGGGTTTAGAGACCCAGTACTTC | CASSGLTGTGGLETQYF
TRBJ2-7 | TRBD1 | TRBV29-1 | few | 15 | TGCAGCGTTGGAGCCGGGACAGGGCTCTCCTACGAGCAGTACTTC | CSVGAGTGLSYEQYF
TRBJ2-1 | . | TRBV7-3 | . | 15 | TGTGCCAGCAGCGGTGGGACGGAGGGCTACAATGAGCAGTTCTTC | CASSGGTEGYNEQFF
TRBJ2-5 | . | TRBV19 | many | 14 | TGTGCCAGTAGTCCTGGACTGTATATGGAGACCCAGTACTTC | CASSPGLYMETQYF
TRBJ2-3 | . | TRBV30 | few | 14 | TGTGCCTGGAGTCAGGACTCAATCACAGATACGCAGTATTTT | CAWSQDSITDTQYF
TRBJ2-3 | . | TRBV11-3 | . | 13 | TGTGCCAGCAGCTTACATGGCATAGATACGCAGTATTTT | CASSLHGIDTQYF
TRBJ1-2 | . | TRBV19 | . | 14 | TGTGCCAGTAGTATGCGCACAGAAGATCTTGGCTACACCTTC | CASSMRTEDLGYTF
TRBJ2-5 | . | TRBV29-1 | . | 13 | TGCAGCGTTACAATGGGGGGAGGCATGACCCAGTACTTC | CSVTMGGGMTQYF
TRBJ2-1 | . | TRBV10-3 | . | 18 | TGTGCCACCCACGGGGCTAGCGCTATGACTACCCCTGACAATGAGCAGTTCTTC | CATHGASAMTTPDNEQFF
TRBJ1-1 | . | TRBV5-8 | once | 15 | TGTGCCAGCAGCTTGGGTTCTGGACATTACACTGAAGCTTTCTTT | CASSLGSGHYTEAFF
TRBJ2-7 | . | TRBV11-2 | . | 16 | TGTGCCAGCAGCACCGGGGCGCTGAGACCCACCTACGAGCAGTACTTC | CASSTGALRPTYEQYF
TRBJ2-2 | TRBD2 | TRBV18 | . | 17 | TGTGCCAGCTCACCAAGGCTAGCGGGAGGCGGCACCGGGGAGCTGTTTTTT | CASSPRLAGGGTGELFF
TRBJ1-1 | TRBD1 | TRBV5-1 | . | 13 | TGCGCCAGCAGCTTACAGGGGAGTACTGAAGCTTTCTTT | CASSLQGSTEAFF
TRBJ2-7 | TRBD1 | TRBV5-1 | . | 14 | TGCGCCAGCAGACCCGGGACAGATACCTACGAGCAGTACTTC | CASRPGTDTYEQYF
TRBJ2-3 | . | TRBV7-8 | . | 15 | TGTGCCAGCAGCTCCACGACTAGTTTCACAGATACGCAGTATTTT | CASSSTTSFTDTQYF
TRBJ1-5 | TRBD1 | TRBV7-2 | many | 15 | TGTGCCAGCAGCTACGACAGGGTACAGGGGGGGCCCCAGCATTTT | CASSYDRVQGGPQHF
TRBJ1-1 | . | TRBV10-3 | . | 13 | TGTGCCATCAGTGTTTGGGATCAGGCTGAAGCTTTCTTT | CAISVWDQAEAFF
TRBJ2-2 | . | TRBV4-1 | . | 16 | TGCGCCAGCAGCCAAGATCAAAGGGCGGGTACCGGGGAGCTGTTTTTT | CASSQDQRAGTGELFF
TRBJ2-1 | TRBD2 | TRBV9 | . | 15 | TGTGCCAGCAGCCCCATAGCGGGACCGTACAATGAGCAGTTCTTC | CASSPIAGPYNEQFF
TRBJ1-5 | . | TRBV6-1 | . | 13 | TGTGCCAGCAGTGAGATCGGGGGCATGCCCCAGCATTTT | CASSEIGGMPQHF
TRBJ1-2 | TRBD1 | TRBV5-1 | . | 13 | TGCGCCAGCAGCATCCGGGACAGGGATGGCTACACCTTC | CASSIRDRDGYTF
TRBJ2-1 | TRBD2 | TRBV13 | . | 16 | TGTGCCAGCACCCCGTGGAAAGGACTAGCCGGCAATGAGCAGTTCTTC | CASTPWKGLAGNEQFF
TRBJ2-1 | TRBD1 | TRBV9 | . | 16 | TGTGCCAGCAGCCCTAGGGGAGACAGGGAATCCAATGAGCAGTTCTTC | CASSPRGDRESNEQFF
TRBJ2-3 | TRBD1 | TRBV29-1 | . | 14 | TGCAGCGTTCTCGGGACAGGGCGCACAGATACGCAGTATTTT | CSVLGTGRTDTQYF
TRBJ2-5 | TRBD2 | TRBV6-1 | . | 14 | TGTGCCAGCAAGGGACTAGCGGGAGACGAGACCCAGTACTTC | CASKGLAGDETQYF
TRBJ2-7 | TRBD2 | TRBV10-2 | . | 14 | TGCGCCAGCAGTCCTAGCGGGAGAACCTACGAGCAGTACTTC | CASSPSGRTYEQYF
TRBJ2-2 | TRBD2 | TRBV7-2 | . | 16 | TGTGCCAGCAGCTTAGCCGCGGGAGGAAACACCGGGGAGCTGTTTTTT | CASSLAAGGNTGELFF
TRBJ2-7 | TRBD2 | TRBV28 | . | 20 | TGTGCCAGCACCACACCTTGGGGGTGGAAGACTAGCGGGAGTCTCTACGAGCAGTACTTC | CASTTPWGWKTSGSLYEQYF
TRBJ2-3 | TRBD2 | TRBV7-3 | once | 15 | TGTGCCAGCAGCTATAGCGGGAGGAGCACAGATACGCAGTATTTT | CASSYSGRSTDTQYF
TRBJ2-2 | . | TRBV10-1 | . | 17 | TGCGCCAGCAGTGTCCCCGACAGATTCAGGGACACCGGGGAGCTGTTTTTT | CASSVPDRFRDTGELFF
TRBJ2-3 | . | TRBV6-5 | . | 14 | TGTGCCAGCAGTTACCGTCGAACCACAGATACGCAGTATTTT | CASSYRRTTDTQYF
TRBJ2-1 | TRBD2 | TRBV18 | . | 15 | TGTGCCAGCTCACGCGGGACTAGCGGACTCAATGAGCAGTTCTTC | CASSRGTSGLNEQFF
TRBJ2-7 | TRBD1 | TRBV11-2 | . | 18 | TGTGCCAGCAGCCTAAGAGGAGCAGTCCGGGACAGGGGGTACGAGCAGTACTTC | CASSLRGAVRDRGYEQYF
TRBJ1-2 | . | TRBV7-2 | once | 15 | TGTGCCAGCAGCTTAAGCGGTGGGACCGAATATGGCTACACCTTC | CASSLSGGTEYGYTF
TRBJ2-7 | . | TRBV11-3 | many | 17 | TGTGCCAGCAGCTTAGCACTCGGCAGCAACGCCTCCTACGAGCAGTACTTC | CASSLALGSNASYEQYF
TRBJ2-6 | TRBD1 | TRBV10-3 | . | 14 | TGTGCCATCAGCACAGGGGCTGGGGCCAACGTCCTGACTTTC | CAISTGAGANVLTF
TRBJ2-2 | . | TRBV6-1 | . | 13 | TGTGCCAGCCAGATACAGGGAAACGGGGAGCTGTTTTTT | CASQIQGNGELFF
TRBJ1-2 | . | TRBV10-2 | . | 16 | TGCGCCAGCAGTGAGTCGACGAGGGGTGGATCCTATGGCTACACCTTC | CASSESTRGGSYGYTF
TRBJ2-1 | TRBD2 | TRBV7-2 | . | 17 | TGTGCCAGCAGCTTCGGCAGACTAGCGGGAAATTACAATGAGCAGTTCTTC | CASSFGRLAGNYNEQFF
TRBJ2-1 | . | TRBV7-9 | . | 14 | TGTGCCAGCACCCCAGGAGGAGCCTACAATGAGCAGTTCTTC | CASTPGGAYNEQFF
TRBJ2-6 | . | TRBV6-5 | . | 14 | TGTGCCAGCAGTCTAGACGGAGTAGCCAACGTCCTGACTTTC | CASSLDGVANVLTF
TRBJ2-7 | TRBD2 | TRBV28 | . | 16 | TGTGCCAGCAGAGCAAGGAGCGGGATGCTCTCCTACGAGCAGTACTTC | CASRARSGMLSYEQYF
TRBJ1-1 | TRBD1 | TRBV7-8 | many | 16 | TGTGCCAGCAGCTTTGGGACAGCCGCCGGAAACACTGAAGCTTTCTTT | CASSFGTAAGNTEAFF